This is a list of T cell receptor beta chains from one sample in a study of T-cell reconstitution after alpha-beta-depleted transplantation in children. Via MiXCR, TCRdb re-called the PCR reads, giving one row per CDR3 protein. The sample yields 800,000 to 1,000,000 distinct CDR3 sequences, roughly 29% seen once. The sample in question was PBMCs, mostly from graft donor cells, obtained 360 days after TCRalphabeta/CD19-depleted stem cell transplant. Source of these receptors: a boy under two years old who had a stem cell transplant for SCID, so the T cells may come from the graft donor. The CDR3 runs from the conserved cysteine through the conserved F or W. A D gene is named only where the DNA matches it firmly. Size is stated for part of the rows, as once, few or many counts, or as a class when the clone is expanded.

D	size	V	J	DNA	CDR3
TRBD1	few	TRBV10-3	TRBJ2-7	TGTGCCATCAGCCACCGGGACAGCTACGAGCAGTACTTC	CAISHRDSYEQYF
.	few	TRBV27	TRBJ2-6	TGTGCCAGCAGTTTACTTTTCGACAGGTCTGGGGCCAACGTCCTGACTTTC	CASSLLFDRSGANVLTF
TRBD2	.	TRBV27	TRBJ2-7	TGTGCCAGCAGTCCCGGAGTGGGGGGGTACGAGCAGTACTTC	CASSPGVGGYEQYF
.	few	TRBV29-1	TRBJ1-2	TGCAGCGTCGAGAGCGGGGGGGGCTACACCTTC	CSVESGGGYTF
.	few	TRBV4-3	TRBJ2-3	TGCGCCAGCAGCAACAACGTTGTGGATACGCAGTATTTT	CASSNNVVDTQYF
.	.	TRBV5-1	TRBJ2-5	TGCGCCAGCAGCCCGAACACCGGGACATCCCTGGGAGAGACCCAGTACTTC	CASSPNTGTSLGETQYF
TRBD1	.	TRBV28	TRBJ1-5	TGTGCCAGCAGTTTAATGTACAGGGGGCAGGGGCAGCCCCAGCATTTT	CASSLMYRGQGQPQHF
TRBD1	few	TRBV6-2/TRBV6-3	TRBJ1-1	TGTGCCAGCAGTTACCACCAGGACAGGGGGCGGGGTGAAGCTTTCTTT	CASSYHQDRGRGEAFF
.	few	TRBV24-1	TRBJ2-1	TGTGCCACCAGTGATTTAACAGGCCCTAACAATGAGCAGTTCTTC	CATSDLTGPNNEQFF
TRBD1	.	TRBV27	TRBJ2-7	TGTGCCAGCGGGGACAGGGGCCCCAGCTACGAGCAGTACTTC	CASGDRGPSYEQYF
.	few	TRBV29-1	TRBJ2-1	TGCAGCGTTGCCGTGGGGGCGGGTGAGCAGTTCTTC	CSVAVGAGEQFF
TRBD1	.	TRBV6-1	TRBJ2-3	TGTGCCAGCAAGGGACAGGGGAGGGCAGATACGCAGTATTTT	CASKGQGRADTQYF
.	medium-sized	TRBV29-1	TRBJ2-4	TGCAGCGTTGCCGAAAACATTCAGTACTTC	CSVAENIQYF
.	few	TRBV21-1	TRBJ2-7	TGTGCCAGCGCGACCGAAACAGGCTACGAGCAGTACTTC	CASATETGYEQYF
.	.	TRBV5-5	TRBJ2-6	TGTGCCAGCAGCTTGGCCGGGTTTGGAGGGGCCAACGTCCTGACTTTC	CASSLAGFGGANVLTF
.	.	TRBV5-1	TRBJ2-3	TGCGCCAGCAGCTTTGGGGAGGTAGATACGCAGTATTTT	CASSFGEVDTQYF
.	few	TRBV7-2	TRBJ2-1	TGTGCCAGCAGCGTCACCGGGGCCTTAAACTACAATGAGCAGTTCTTC	CASSVTGALNYNEQFF
.	few	TRBV21-1	TRBJ2-1	TGTGCCAGCAGCAAGCCGACAGGGGGGGACAATGAGCAGTTCTTC	CASSKPTGGDNEQFF
.	many	TRBV20-1	TRBJ1-5	TGCAGTGCTTGGGCAGGGGCCAGCAATCAGCCCCAGCATTTT	CSAWAGASNQPQHF
.	few	TRBV12-3/TRBV12-4	TRBJ2-1	TGTGCCAGCAGTTTAATCGCAGGCAATGAGCAGTTCTTC	CASSLIAGNEQFF
TRBD2	.	TRBV24-1	TRBJ2-1	TGTGCCACCAGTGAGGCGGGGGGGCCGAGGAATGAGCAGTTCTTC	CATSEAGGPRNEQFF
.	.	TRBV12-3/TRBV12-4	TRBJ2-1	TGTGCCAGCAGTCTTACAAGGGTGCACAATGAGCAGTTCTTC	CASSLTRVHNEQFF
.	.	TRBV29-1	TRBJ1-1	TGCAGCGTTAGTTCGAGGCGGGAGAACACTGAAGCTTTCTTT	CSVSSRRENTEAFF
TRBD2	few	TRBV27	TRBJ2-1	TGTGCCAGCAGTTTTAAGCGGGGGGGCTCCTACAATGAGCAGTTCTTC	CASSFKRGGSYNEQFF
.	.	TRBV7-9	TRBJ1-4	TGTGCCAGCAGCCTCACGGGGGAAAAACTGTTTTTT	CASSLTGEKLFF
.	few	TRBV10-3	TRBJ2-5	TGTGCCACCTCAGCGCTACAAGAGACCCAGTACTTC	CATSALQETQYF
TRBD1	few	TRBV24-1	TRBJ1-1	TGTGCCACCAGTGACATTGACAGGGGAGAGGCTTTCTTT	CATSDIDRGEAFF
.	few	TRBV9	TRBJ1-2	TGTGCCAGCAGCGCCCGCGGGAGGCCCTATGGCTACACCTTC	CASSARGRPYGYTF
.	.	TRBV29-1	TRBJ2-4	TGCAGCGTTGCGGAGTTTCTAGCCAAAAACATTCAGTACTTC	CSVAEFLAKNIQYF
.	many	TRBV29-1	TRBJ2-5	TGCAGCGCTGCCATCAGGGGAGGAGAGACCCAGTACTTC	CSAAIRGGETQYF
.	.	TRBV6-5	TRBJ2-1	TGTGCCAGCAGTTACGGGGCGGGGTACAATGAGCAGTTCTTC	CASSYGAGYNEQFF
.	.	TRBV7-9	TRBJ2-4	TGTGCCAGCAGCTTACCTTTAACCAAAAACATTCAGTACTTC	CASSLPLTKNIQYF
.	few	TRBV5-6	TRBJ2-1	TGTGCCAGCAGCTTGAGGAAAAACAATGAGCAGTTCTTC	CASSLRKNNEQFF
TRBD2	few	TRBV20-1	TRBJ2-5	TGCAGTGCTGGATCGGGGGGGCCCGGGGAGACCCAGTACTTC	CSAGSGGPGETQYF
TRBD2	.	TRBV11-2	TRBJ2-3	TGTGCCAGCAGCTTAGGAGGGGCGCGACTAGCGGGGGTTTGGACAGATACGCAGTATTTT	CASSLGGARLAGVWTDTQYF
TRBD2	few	TRBV4-1	TRBJ2-3	TGCGCCAGCAGCCGTAGCGGGGCGCAAGATACGCAGTATTTT	CASSRSGAQDTQYF
.	few	TRBV4-1	TRBJ2-7	TGCGCCAGCAGCCAAGATCGGACCATCTACGAGCAGTACTTC	CASSQDRTIYEQYF
.	.	TRBV5-1	TRBJ1-6	TGCGCCAGCAGCAAGGACAGTCGATCCTCACCCCTCCACTTT	CASSKDSRSSPLHF
TRBD1	few	TRBV7-9	TRBJ2-7	TGTGCCAGCAGCTTAGGGTGGTCGGACAGGGTCGAGCAGTACTTC	CASSLGWSDRVEQYF
.	few	TRBV4-3	TRBJ2-2	TGCGCCAGCAGCCAAGTCCGCAGCAAAAGGACCGGGGAGCTGTTTTTT	CASSQVRSKRTGELFF
.	.	TRBV11-2	TRBJ1-3	TGTGCCAGCAGCTTAGTTACCGCATCGGGAAACACCATATATTTT	CASSLVTASGNTIYF
TRBD2	few	TRBV20-1	TRBJ2-3	TGCAGTGCGACTAGCGGTGGGGTGGTGGATACGCAGTATTTT	CSATSGGVVDTQYF
TRBD2	many	TRBV7-6	TRBJ2-3	TGTGCCAGCAGCTTAGCGCTAGCGGGGGGCCCGCAGGATACGCAGTATTTT	CASSLALAGGPQDTQYF
TRBD2	.	TRBV6-2/TRBV6-3	TRBJ2-1	TGTGCCAGCAATCCTCCGGGACTACCCAACAATGAGCAGTTCTTC	CASNPPGLPNNEQFF